A single sample gave rise to the 29 T cell receptor beta chains below, sequenced in a study of CD8 T cells in Susac syndrome. Reverse transcription used about 0.45 to 1 ug RNA and random hexamers. TCRdb passed the immunoSEQ multiplex PCR reads through MiXCR, listing each CDR3 protein once. The sample consists of about 140,000 distinct CDR3 sequences, 95% of them appearing once. Sequencing was performed on CD4+ T cells from PBMCs. The receptors derive from a human donor with Susac syndrome.

The chain employs TRBV30 and TRBJ2-3; D gene unclear. V lost 4 bases and J 5 bases, leaving 10 bases between the germline ends. Germline V gene lookup returns CDR1 GTSNPN and CDR2 SVGIG (reference sequence). This CDR3 has 12 amino acids. The CDR3 DNA follows: TGTGCCTGGACTCAGACCGAAGATACGCAGTATTTT. This encodes CAWTQTEDTQYF. The complete variable domain, with remaining parts taken from reference TRBV30 and TRBJ2-3, reads SQTIHQWPATLVQPVGSPLSLECTVEGTSNPNLYWYRQAAGRGLQLLFYSVGIGQISSEVPQNLSASRPQDRQFILSSKKLLLSDSGFYLCAWTQTEDTQYFGPGTRLTVL.

The chain has TRBV9 and TRBJ1-2; a weak D match, TRBD1 (5 bases). The V end lost 4 bases, the J end lost 1 base, and 14 bases lay between the germline ends. This CDR3 is built from 15 residues. Germline loops: CDR1 SGDLS, CDR2 YYNGEE. CDR3 sequence reads: CASSPRQSLNYGYTF. The DNA for the CDR3 is TGTGCCAGCAGCCCCCGACAGAGCCTTAACTATGGCTACACCTTC.

The J gene is TRBJ2-4, the V gene TRBV7-2; D tentatively fits TRBD1 or TRBD2 (6 bases each). The CDR3 runs 15 residues. CDR1 and CDR2 (germline): SGHTA, FQGNSA. Trimming took 6 bases from V and 0 from J, leaving 12 bases between them. Here the CDR3 DNA reads TGTGCCAGCAGTAGAGGGGGACTAGCCAAAAACATTCAGTACTTC. As protein: CASSRGGLAKNIQYF. The entire variable domain, with the rest obtained from reference TRBV7-2 and TRBJ2-4, is as follows: GAGVSQSPSNKVTEKGKDVELRCDPISGHTALYWYRQSLGQGLEFLIYFQGNSAPDKSGLPSDRFSAERTGGSVSTLTIQRTQQEDSAVYLCASSRGGLAKNIQYFGAGTRLSVL.

This chain uses TRBV9 with TRBJ2-3; no definite D call. CDR1 SGDLS and CDR2 YYNGEE come from the germline V gene. This CDR3 spans 14 amino acids. Trimming left V 5 bases short and J 0 bases short, with 10 bases between. The CDR3 loop is CASSAQISTDTQYF. CDR3 nucleotide sequence: TGTGCCAGCAGTGCACAGATCAGCACAGATACGCAGTATTTT. Combining the CDR3 with reference TRBV9 and TRBJ2-3 gives the whole variable domain DSGVTQTPKHLITATGQRVTLRCSPRSGDLSVYWYQQSLDQGLQFLIQYYNGEERAKGNILERFSAQQFPDLHSELNLSSLELGDSALYFCASSAQISTDTQYFGPGTRLTVL.

J is TRBJ1-1 and V is TRBV6-5, with a weak D call TRBD1 (5 bases). Germline lookup yields CDR1 MNHEY and CDR2 SVGAGI. V lost 7 bases and J 4 bases, leaving 13 bases between the germline ends. This CDR3 is built from 13 residues. The chain's CDR3 is CASTGAARTEAFF. The CDR3 DNA sequence: TGTGCCAGCACCGGGGCCGCCCGCACTGAAGCTTTCTTT.

This chain uses TRBV28 with TRBJ2-3; D is uncertain. Trimming left V 6 bases short and J 12 bases short, with 13 bases between. The CDR3 has 11 amino acids. CDR1 and CDR2 from the germline V gene are MDHEN and SYDVKM. The DNA of the CDR3 is TGTGCCAGCAGAACAGCCAGCACTCAGTATTTT. Protein: CASRTASTQYF.

The chain links TRBV7-9 to TRBJ1-4, with 7 bases aligning to TRBD1. Germline trimming cut 5 bases from V and 7 bases from J; bases unmatched to any gene: 10. Per the germline V gene, CDR1 is SEHNR and CDR2 is FQNEAQ (reference sequence). The CDR3 loop spans 15 amino acids. This chain's CDR3 is CASSLDRVVREKLFF. CDR3 DNA sequence: TGTGCCAGCAGCCTTGACAGGGTGGTTCGTGAAAAACTGTTTTTT. Using reference TRBV7-9 and TRBJ1-4 for the parts outside the CDR3, the full variable domain is DTGVSQNPRHKITKRGQNVTFRCDPISEHNRLYWYRQTLGQGPEFLTYFQNEAQLEKSRLLSDRFSAERPKGSFSTLEIQRTEQGDSAMYLCASSLDRVVREKLFFGSGTQLSVL.

The rearrangement joins TRBV6-5 to TRBJ2-3, with D possibly TRBD2 on 5 matching bases. CDR1 is MNHEY, CDR2 SVGAGI, per germline. Trimming pared 6 bases from V and 8 bases from J, leaving 18 bases between. The CDR3 sequence is 14 residues long. The CDR3 sequence is CASSGLTTIATQYF. CDR3 coding DNA: TGTGCCAGCAGCGGACTGACGACCATCGCTACGCAGTATTTT.

In DNA, the CDR3 is TGCTCCTTGGTAGCGGGTTCCTACAATGAGCAGTTCTTC. Protein: CSLVAGSYNEQFF. This chain links TRBV20-1 with TRBJ2-1, with 7 bases matching TRBD2. CDR3 length: 13 residues. Germline loops: CDR1 DFQATT, CDR2 SNEGSKA (reference sequence).

The gene calls are TRBV7-3 and TRBJ2-1; 8 nucleotides align to TRBD2. This CDR3 is built from 16 residues. Germline loops: CDR1 SGHTA, CDR2 FQGTGA. V shed 2 bases, J shed 5 bases, and the junction held 8 bases outside the gene matches. CDR3 in DNA: TGTGCCAGCAGCTTACACTCGGGACTAGGAAACAATGAGCAGTTCTTC. Its translation is CASSLHSGLGNNEQFF.

V usage is TRBV30 and J usage is TRBJ1-1; D gene uncertain. CDR1 is GTSNPN and CDR2 is SVGIG in the germline V gene (reference sequence). Deletions cut 3 bases from V and 1 base from J, with 9 bases between. This CDR3 is built from 13 residues. The CDR3 coding sequence is TGTGCCTGGAGGCCGGGAGGGAACACTGAAGCTTTCTTT. It specifies CAWRPGGNTEAFF.

The rearrangement links TRBV7-9 to TRBJ1-2; D might be TRBD1 (6 bases). The ends were cut back, 5 bases at V and 4 bases at J, with 14 bases in the middle. The CDR3 extends over 14 amino acids. The germline CDR1 and CDR2 sequences are SEHNR and FQNEAQ (reference sequence). In DNA, the CDR3 is TGTGCCAGCAGCCCGTGGACAGAGACCTATGGCTACACCTTC. This gives the protein CASSPWTETYGYTF. Filled out from reference TRBV7-9 and TRBJ1-2, the complete variable domain reads DTGVSQNPRHKITKRGQNVTFRCDPISEHNRLYWYRQTLGQGPEFLTYFQNEAQLEKSRLLSDRFSAERPKGSFSTLEIQRTEQGDSAMYLCASSPWTETYGYTFGSGTRLTVV.

This chain joins TRBV29-1 and TRBJ1-1; no reliable D call. Germline CDR1 is SQVTM and CDR2 is ANQGSEA. Deletions cut 6 bases from V and 1 base from J, with 12 bases between. The CDR3 length is 13 residues. The CDR3 DNA reads TGCAGCGTAGACGTACAGAGGAACACTGAAGCTTTCTTT. As protein: CSVDVQRNTEAFF.

The gene calls are TRBV25-1 and TRBJ2-3; TRBD1 agrees at 12 bases. The germline V gene encodes CDR1 MGHDK and CDR2 SYGVNS. The CDR3 extends over 19 amino acids. The V segment lost 5 bases and the J segment 4 bases; nucleotides outside the gene matches: 16. The CDR3 coding sequence is TGTGCCAGCAGTCCTCCGGGACAGGGGGCGCATCAATCAGCAGATACGCAGTATTTT. As protein: CASSPPGQGAHQSADTQYF.

This chain connects TRBV18 to TRBJ2-1; 9 bases map to TRBD1. With 4 bases clipped from V and 6 bases from J, the junction kept 13 bases outside the gene matches. The CDR3 totals 17 residues. The germline gives CDR1 KGHSH, CDR2 LQKENI. The CDR3 loop is CASSQGAGTGMGNEQFF. The CDR3, as DNA: TGTGCCAGCTCACAAGGGGCTGGGACAGGGATGGGCAATGAGCAGTTCTTC.

The rearrangement links TRBV23-1 to TRBJ1-1; weak D call: TRBD1 (6 bases). Being an ORF, TRBV23-1 has a function that is uncertain. V was cut by 6 bases and J by 10 bases, with 30 bases left in between. The CDR3 sequence is 17 residues long. The CDR3 nucleotides are TGCGCCAGCAGGCAGACTGAGGGGGAAATAGGAGAGAAGGGAGCTTTCTTT. This encodes CASRQTEGEIGEKGAFF.

The chain joins TRBV20-1 to TRBJ1-5; the D is unclear. Germline values: CDR1 DFQATT, CDR2 SNEGSKA (reference sequence). This CDR3 is built from 13 residues. V was shortened by 3 bases and J by 0 bases, with 6 bases between the two germline ends. CDR3 in amino acids: CSASQDSNQPQHF. The CDR3 DNA reads as TGCAGTGCTAGTCAGGATAGCAATCAGCCCCAGCATTTT.

The chain joins TRBV28 to TRBJ2-7, with D perhaps given as TRBD1 or TRBD2 (5 bases each). This CDR3 has 14 residues. V lost 5 bases to trimming and J lost 2 bases, with 13 bases between them. Germline-derived CDR1 and CDR2 are MDHEN and SYDVKM. CDR3 sequence (DNA): TGTGCCAGCAGTGCCGGGACGCCTCCCTACGAGCAGTACTTC. This sequence encodes CASSAGTPPYEQYF.

The genes are TRBV9 and TRBJ2-5; TRBD2 is a possible D gene (6 bases). The CDR3 extends over 18 amino acids. CDR1 SGDLS and CDR2 YYNGEE come from the germline V gene. Trimming removed 0 bases from V and 1 base from J, with 19 bases in between. The CDR3 spells CASSVAAAGGGPQETQYF. Written as DNA, the CDR3 is TGTGCCAGCAGCGTAGCGGCCGCAGGAGGAGGGCCCCAAGAGACCCAGTACTTC.

This chain links TRBV9 with TRBJ2-6; 12 bases are shared with TRBD1. The CDR3 contains 20 residues. The V gene's germline CDR1 is SGDLS and CDR2 YYNGEE. With 4 bases clipped from V and 2 bases from J, the junction kept 13 bases outside the gene matches. The DNA of the CDR3 is TGTGCCAGCAGCACAGCCGGGACAGGGGGCGCTTTAACTGGGGCCAACGTCCTGACTTTC. Amino acid sequence: CASSTAGTGGALTGANVLTF.

This clonotype was seen just once. The chain couples TRBV5-1 to TRBJ1-1, with D unclear. V lost 1 base to trimming and J lost 0 bases, with 13 bases between them. Germline assignment: CDR1 SGHRS and CDR2 YFSETQ. There are 16 residues in the CDR3. The CDR3: CASSLQNSGLNTEAFF. CDR3 nucleotides: TGCGCCAGCAGCTTGCAAAACAGCGGATTGAACACTGAAGCTTTCTTT. The full variable domain, completed using reference TRBV5-1 and TRBJ1-1, is KAGVTQTPRYLIKTRGQQVTLSCSPISGHRSVSWYQQTPGQGLQFLFEYFSETQRNKGNFPGRFSGRQFSNSRSEMNVSTLELGDSALYLCASSLQNSGLNTEAFFGQGTRLTVV.

The chain employs TRBV18 and TRBJ1-2; D uncertain. This CDR3 comprises 14 residues. The germline V gene has CDR1 KGHSH and CDR2 LQKENI. V was trimmed by 6 bases and J by 8 bases, leaving 19 bases between them. The CDR3 DNA is TGTGCCAGCTCCCCGGAAGCGAGACCCCGAGGCTACACCTTC. This sequence encodes CASSPEARPRGYTF.

This clonotype was seen once. J is TRBJ2-1 and V is TRBV12-3 or TRBV12-4, with D perhaps matching TRBD2 (5 bases). The V gene lost 6 bases and the J gene lost 0 bases, with 12 bases spanning the gap. There are 15 residues in the CDR3. DNA of the CDR3: TGTGCCAGCAGCGAAAGCGGAGTCTCCTACAATGAGCAGTTCTTC. Translating it yields CASSESGVSYNEQFF.

The rearrangement links TRBV10-3 to TRBJ2-5; D remains ambiguous. Trimming removed 8 bases from V and 3 bases from J, with 10 bases in between. Per the germline V gene, CDR1 is ENHRY and CDR2 is SYGVKD. This CDR3 is built from 12 residues. CDR3 loop: CAIRAEKETQYF. Here the CDR3 DNA reads TGTGCCATCCGGGCAGAAAAAGAGACCCAGTACTTC.

This chain joins TRBV28 and TRBJ2-1; TRBD2 matches at 8 bases. In germline, CDR1 is MDHEN, CDR2 SYDVKM. The length of the CDR3 is 16 residues. With V trimmed by 5 bases and J by 6 bases, 12 bases remained unmatched. The CDR3 sequence: CASSLPGGGIRNEQFF. CDR3 bases: TGTGCCAGCAGTCTCCCGGGAGGGGGTATCCGCAATGAGCAGTTCTTC.

J is TRBJ2-2 and V is TRBV5-1; a possible D gene is TRBD2 (6 bases). The V gene's germline CDR1 is SGHRS and CDR2 YFSETQ. The CDR3 runs 19 residues. The germline V and J ends were trimmed by 0 bases and 4 bases, with 22 bases remaining between them. In DNA, the CDR3 is TGCGCCAGCAGCTTGGGGCATGGGGGACTCACTCGTGGCACCGGGGAGCTGTTTTTT. Residues: CASSLGHGGLTRGTGELFF.

CDR3 nucleotides: TGCGCCAGCGGGTCGGACAGGCGAACCGGGGAGCTGTTTTTT. It translates to CASGSDRRTGELFF. The chain links TRBV5-1 to TRBJ2-2, with 7 positions matching TRBD1. From germline, CDR1 is SGHRS and CDR2 YFSETQ. The CDR3 totals 14 residues. J was trimmed by 5 bases and V by 7 bases; bases with no gene match: 8. Full variable domain (rest looked up from reference TRBV5-1 and TRBJ2-2): KAGVTQTPRYLIKTRGQQVTLSCSPISGHRSVSWYQQTPGQGLQFLFEYFSETQRNKGNFPGRFSGRQFSNSRSEMNVSTLELGDSALYLCASGSDRRTGELFFGEGSRLTVL.

The CDR3 region is CASSRHPLTDTQYF. The CDR3 DNA follows: TGTGCCAGCAGCAGGCACCCGCTCACAGATACGCAGTATTTT. The V and J genes are TRBV5-4 and TRBJ2-3, with D hard to call. The germline V and J ends were trimmed by 4 bases and 2 bases, with 11 bases remaining between them. CDR3 length: 14 residues. Germline assignment: CDR1 SGHNT and CDR2 YYREEE (reference sequence).

This chain's CDR3 is CASSRTPAGAGTDTQYF. CDR3 sequence (DNA): TGTGCCAGCAGCAGGACCCCCGCGGGAGCTGGCACAGATACGCAGTATTTT. The J gene is TRBJ2-3, the V gene TRBV9; 7 positions agree with TRBD2. With 4 bases clipped from V and 1 base from J, the junction kept 12 bases outside the gene matches. The CDR3 totals 17 residues. Germline V lookup: CDR1 SGDLS, CDR2 YYNGEE.